One sample yielded the 26 T cell receptor beta chains listed below, sequenced in a study of T cells in Graves' hyperthyroidism and ophthalmopathy. RNA transcripts were the template for amplifying TCR beta CDR3 regions. The TCR CDR3 first-round RT-PCR relied on the HTBI primer set. MiXCR was run by TCRdb on the multiplex PCR reads, yielding one entry per CDR3 protein. The sample lists more than 500,000 distinct CDR3 sequences, less than 15% occurring once. The sample was blood. The receptors were sampled from a woman in her thirties or forties with Graves' hyperthyroidism.

This clonotype was picked up many times. The V call is TRBV3-1, the J call TRBJ1-4, with D unresolved. The V and J ends lost 0 bases and 6 bases respectively, with 17 bases between them. CDR3 size: 17 residues. Germline V gives CDR1 LGHDT, CDR2 YNNKEL (reference sequence). This chain's CDR3 is CASSQDELSGAHEKLFF. Here the CDR3 DNA reads TGTGCCAGCAGCCAAGATGAGTTATCTGGCGCCCATGAAAAACTGTTTTTT. The full variable domain, completed using reference TRBV3-1 and TRBJ1-4, is DTAVSQTPKYLVTQMGNDKSIKCEQNLGHDTMYWYKQDSKKFLKIMFSYNNKELIINETVPNRFSPKSPDKAHLNLHINSLELGDSAVYFCASSQDELSGAHEKLFFGSGTQLSVL.

This clonotype has just a few counts. This rearrangement joins TRBV15 to TRBJ2-2; 7 bases fit TRBD1. The CDR3 consists of 19 residues. V dropped 0 bases and J dropped 2; count of bases not matched to a gene: 12. The germline gives CDR1 LNHNV, CDR2 YYDKDF (reference sequence). Here the CDR3 reads CATSRDSLRQGKNTGELFF. CDR3 bases: TGTGCCACCAGCAGAGATTCTTTGCGACAGGGTAAAAACACCGGGGAGCTGTTTTTT. Drawing the rest from reference TRBV15 and TRBJ2-2, the complete variable domain is DAMVIQNPRYQVTQFGKPVTLSCSQTLNHNVMYWYQQKSSQAPKLLFHYYDKDFNNEADTPDNFQSRRPNTSFCFLDIRSPGLGDTAMYLCATSRDSLRQGKNTGELFFGEGSRLTVL.

This clonotype was recorded at least ten times. The V and J genes are TRBV7-9 and TRBJ2-2, with D tentatively TRBD2 (6 bases). The CDR3 spans 17 residues. Trimming cost V 4 bases and J 5 bases, with 20 bases left between them. The germline V gene encodes CDR1 SEHNR and CDR2 FQNEAQ (reference sequence). CDR3 nucleotide sequence: TGTGCCAGCAGCTCGACGGTAGAAGTCGGGAGTACCGGGGAGCTGTTTTTT. Residues: CASSSTVEVGSTGELFF.

This clonotype was detected ten times or more. The CDR3 coding sequence is TGTGCCAGCAGCCAAGACTTGGGACTAGCGGGAATTACAGAGACCCAGTACTTC. This gives the protein CASSQDLGLAGITETQYF. The V call is TRBV3-1, the J call TRBJ2-5, with 13 bases matching TRBD2. The V gene end was trimmed by 0 bases and the J gene end by 4 bases; junction bases not matched to a gene: 8. Germline CDR1 reads LGHDT; CDR2 reads YNNKEL (reference sequence). The CDR3 length is 18 residues.

This clonotype appeared many times. The chain uses TRBV18 and TRBJ2-2; TRBD2 aligns across 9 bases. The CDR3 length is 17 residues. Trimming at V came to 4 bases and at J to 5 bases, leaving 11 bases not matched to a gene. CDR1 and CDR2 from the germline V gene are KGHSH and LQKENI. Here the CDR3 DNA reads TGTGCCAGCTCACGAGTAGCGGGAGTGACGGGGACCGGGGAGCTGTTTTTT. This translates into CASSRVAGVTGTGELFF.

This clonotype was picked up many times. This chain uses TRBV5-1 with TRBJ2-3, with 11 bases identical to TRBD2. CDR1 and CDR2 (germline): SGHRS, YFSETQ. Unmatched junction bases numbered 8, after V lost 0 bases and J lost 2 bases. The CDR3 loop spans 18 amino acids. The CDR3 DNA reads TGCGCCAGCAGCTTGGCCGGGACTAGCGGACCCTCCACAGATACGCAGTATTTT. Amino acids: CASSLAGTSGPSTDTQYF.

This clonotype appeared a few times. V is TRBV18 and J is TRBJ2-7, with unresolved D. Trimming cost V 6 bases and J 2 bases, with 11 bases left between them. Per the germline V gene, CDR1 is KGHSH and CDR2 is LQKENI. The CDR3 consists of 13 residues. The CDR3 sequence: CASSEDHPYEQYF. CDR3 DNA: TGTGCCAGCTCCGAGGACCATCCCTACGAGCAGTACTTC.

This clonotype was seen only a few times. The chain has TRBV28 and TRBJ2-5; no reliable D call. The length of the CDR3 is 13 residues. Germline V gene sequence: CDR1 MDHEN, CDR2 SYDVKM. The germline V and J ends were trimmed by 3 bases and 4 bases, with 9 bases remaining between them. CDR3 sequence: CASSFSGAETQYF. The CDR3 nucleotides are TGTGCCAGCAGTTTTTCGGGTGCAGAGACCCAGTACTTC.

This clonotype occurred many times. V gene TRBV28 combines with J gene TRBJ2-7; the D gene could be TRBD1 or TRBD2 (6 bases each). Per germline, CDR1 MDHEN and CDR2 SYDVKM. Trimming took 4 bases from V and 2 from J, leaving 9 bases between them. This CDR3 has 13 amino acids. The CDR3 loop reads CASSSGAPYEQYF. In DNA form, the CDR3 reads TGTGCCAGCAGTTCGGGGGCCCCCTACGAGCAGTACTTC.

This clonotype was observed at least ten times. The CDR3 sequence is CASSQAIAGTQETQYF. Here the CDR3 DNA reads TGTGCCAGCAGCCAAGCGATAGCGGGGACCCAAGAGACCCAGTACTTC. V usage is TRBV3-1 and J usage is TRBJ2-5; TRBD2 aligns across 8 bases. There are 16 residues in the CDR3. The germline V gene encodes CDR1 LGHDT and CDR2 YNNKEL (reference sequence). V trimming: 1 base; J trimming: 1 base; junction bases outside the gene matches: 5.

In its sample, this clonotype was seen many times. The chain combines TRBV11-2 with TRBJ2-5; 12 bases align to TRBD2. Trimming cost V 5 bases and J 1 base; bases outside gene matches: 8. The CDR3 covers 17 residues. The germline V gene has CDR1 SGHAT and CDR2 FQNNGV. The CDR3 sequence is CASSLGTSGLPQETQYF. The CDR3 DNA reads as TGTGCCAGCAGCCTCGGGACTAGCGGGCTCCCCCAAGAGACCCAGTACTTC.

The chain combines TRBV3-1 with TRBJ2-7, with D perhaps TRBD1 (6 bases). CDR1 LGHDT and CDR2 YNNKEL come from the germline V gene (reference sequence). The ends were cut back, 0 bases at V and 1 base at J, with 22 bases in the middle. The length of the CDR3 is 19 residues. This CDR3 reads CASSQDFNSRGRGSYEQYF. The CDR3 nucleotides read TGTGCCAGCAGCCAAGATTTCAATTCCCGGGGCAGGGGATCCTACGAGCAGTACTTC.

The V gene is TRBV12-5, the J gene TRBJ2-2; D possibly corresponds to TRBD1 (6 bases). CDR1 and CDR2 from the germline V gene are LGHNT and FRNRAP. CDR3 length: 14 residues. Trimming removed 9 bases from V and 5 bases from J, with 16 bases in between. CDR3: CARRQGRVTGELFF. CDR3 sequence (DNA): TGTGCTAGGCGGCAGGGGCGCGTAACCGGGGAGCTGTTTTTT.

A few counts support this clonotype. V is TRBV6-1 and J is TRBJ2-5; D possibly corresponds to TRBD1 (6 bases). From germline, CDR1 is MNHNS and CDR2 SASEGT. CDR3 length equals 15 residues. Trimming removed 8 bases at V and 1 base at J, with 17 bases between. CDR3 in amino acids: CASRSRDTFQETQYF. CDR3 nucleotides: TGTGCCAGCCGTTCAAGGGACACCTTCCAAGAGACCCAGTACTTC.

This clonotype occurred many times. The chain recombines TRBV12-3 or TRBV12-4 with TRBJ2-7; TRBD1 aligns across 7 bases. The CDR3 has 15 residues. V trimming: 6 bases; J trimming: 1 base; junction bases outside the gene matches: 9. The CDR3 DNA reads as TGTGCCAGCAGATCCACAGGGGCCGAGTCCTACGAGCAGTACTTC. This gives the protein CASRSTGAESYEQYF.

This clonotype was counted at least ten times. This chain joins TRBV27 and TRBJ2-7; 8 nucleotides line up with TRBD1. V lost 6 bases to trimming and J lost 2 bases; unmatched junction nucleotides: 12. This CDR3 has 16 amino acids. CDR1 is MNHEY and CDR2 is SMNVEV in the germline V gene (reference sequence). In DNA form, the CDR3 reads TGTGCCAGCAGAATCGCCGGGACAGGAGATACCTACGAGCAGTACTTC. Its translation is CASRIAGTGDTYEQYF.

This clonotype was seen a handful of times. The J gene is TRBJ1-5, the V gene TRBV29-1; D remains unclear. Trimming pared 6 bases from V and 8 bases from J, leaving 14 bases between. Germline V gene sequence: CDR1 SQVTM, CDR2 ANQGSEA. This CDR3 region has 12 residues. The CDR3 here is CSVTSSGEPQHF. Here the CDR3 DNA reads TGCAGCGTCACTTCCTCAGGTGAGCCCCAGCATTTT.

This chain joins TRBV9 and TRBJ2-2, with 7 bases fitting TRBD2. Germline CDR1 is SGDLS and CDR2 is YYNGEE. The CDR3 runs 16 residues. Trimming at V came to 3 bases and at J to 6 bases, leaving 11 bases not matched to a gene. The CDR3 here is CASSAYPLAGAGELFF. CDR3 bases: TGTGCCAGCAGCGCTTACCCCCTTGCGGGGGCCGGGGAGCTGTTTTTT.

This clonotype was observed at least ten times. The chain combines TRBV30 with TRBJ2-2; possible D gene TRBD1, 6 bases. The CDR3 length is 15 residues. Germline V lookup: CDR1 GTSNPN, CDR2 SVGIG (reference sequence). Between the trimmed V and J ends, which lost 4 bases and 5 bases, there was a span of 17 bases. The CDR3 is CAWTPGTLGTGELFF. The CDR3 coding sequence is TGTGCCTGGACGCCTGGGACACTGGGTACCGGGGAGCTGTTTTTT.

Ten or more counts support this clonotype. The gene calls are TRBV6-1 and TRBJ2-2, with no clear D. Per germline, CDR1 MNHNS and CDR2 SASEGT. The CDR3 is 13 residues long. The V end lost 8 bases, the J end lost 2 bases, and 9 bases lay between the germline ends. The CDR3 sequence: CASGRANTGELFF. In DNA form, the CDR3 reads TGTGCCAGCGGGCGCGCTAACACCGGGGAGCTGTTTTTT.

In its sample, this clonotype was seen many times. The CDR3 reads CAYGGGRGTEAFF. The CDR3 nucleotides read TGTGCCTATGGAGGGGGCCGAGGCACTGAAGCTTTCTTT. This chain joins TRBV7-9 and TRBJ1-1, with 7 bases matching TRBD1. J gave up 4 bases and V 11 bases, and 10 bases lay outside the gene matches. The CDR3 sequence is 13 residues long. Germline lookup yields CDR1 SEHNR and CDR2 FQNEAQ (reference sequence). The full variable domain, with the rest looked up from reference TRBV7-9 and TRBJ1-1, is DTGVSQNPRHKITKRGQNVTFRCDPISEHNRLYWYRQTLGQGPEFLTYFQNEAQLEKSRLLSDRFSAERPKGSFSTLEIQRTEQGDSAMYLCAYGGGRGTEAFFGQGTRLTVV.

This clonotype was detected only a few times. A read error may be the cause here, since a much bigger clone is one base away. The chain couples TRBV5-1 to TRBJ2-1; weak D call: TRBD1 (5 bases). The CDR3 covers 16 residues. Germline assignment: CDR1 SGHRS and CDR2 YFSETQ. The chain's CDR3 is CASSSEGQGLYNEQSF. CDR3 nucleotide sequence: TGCGCCAGCAGCTCAGAAGGTCAGGGTCTCTACAATGAGCAGTCCTTC. Supplemented by reference TRBV5-1 and TRBJ2-1, the full variable domain reads KAGVTQTPRYLIKTRGQQVTLSCSPISGHRSVSWYQQTPGQGLQFLFEYFSETQRNKGNFPGRFSGRQFSNSRSEMNVSTLELGDSALYLCASSSEGQGLYNEQSFGPGTRLTVL.

This clonotype turned up a few times. This sequence joins TRBV19 and TRBJ2-2; the D gene is possibly TRBD1 (6 bases). The V end lost 7 bases, the J end lost 4 bases, and 22 bases lay between the germline ends. Germline lookup yields CDR1 LNHDA and CDR2 SQIVND (reference sequence). The CDR3 has 17 residues. CDR3 region: CASTRYSGHGGTGELFF. In DNA, the CDR3 is TGTGCCAGTACCCGCTACTCGGGACATGGGGGCACCGGGGAGCTGTTTTTT.

This clonotype was observed many times. The V call is TRBV24-1, the J call TRBJ2-5; 9 nucleotides line up with TRBD1. The CDR3 loop spans 18 amino acids. Germline V gene data show CDR1 as KGHDR and CDR2 as SFDVKD. V gave up 3 bases and J gave up 6 bases; unmatched junction bases: 16. The CDR3 sequence is CATSDPLAGTGNGKTQYF. The CDR3 region has the DNA TGTGCCACCAGTGATCCATTAGCCGGGACAGGGAACGGCAAGACCCAGTACTTC.

This clonotype was seen many times. The rearrangement links TRBV28 to TRBJ2-7, with no clear D. The CDR3 loop spans 15 amino acids. The germline V gene encodes CDR1 MDHEN and CDR2 SYDVKM. Between the trimmed V and J ends, which lost 3 bases and 4 bases, there was a span of 16 bases. CDR3: CASSLQRGRAYEQYF. CDR3 in DNA: TGTGCCAGCAGTTTGCAGAGAGGAAGGGCGTACGAGCAGTACTTC.

This clonotype was observed many times. The chain has TRBV7-9 and TRBJ2-7; D is uncertain. Germline CDR1 is SEHNR and CDR2 is FQNEAQ (reference sequence). The V end was cut by 6 bases, the J end by 3 bases, with 9 bases between. The CDR3 spans 12 residues. The DNA for the CDR3 is TGTGCCAGCAGTTTAACAAGCTACGAGCAGTACTTC. Amino acid sequence: CASSLTSYEQYF.